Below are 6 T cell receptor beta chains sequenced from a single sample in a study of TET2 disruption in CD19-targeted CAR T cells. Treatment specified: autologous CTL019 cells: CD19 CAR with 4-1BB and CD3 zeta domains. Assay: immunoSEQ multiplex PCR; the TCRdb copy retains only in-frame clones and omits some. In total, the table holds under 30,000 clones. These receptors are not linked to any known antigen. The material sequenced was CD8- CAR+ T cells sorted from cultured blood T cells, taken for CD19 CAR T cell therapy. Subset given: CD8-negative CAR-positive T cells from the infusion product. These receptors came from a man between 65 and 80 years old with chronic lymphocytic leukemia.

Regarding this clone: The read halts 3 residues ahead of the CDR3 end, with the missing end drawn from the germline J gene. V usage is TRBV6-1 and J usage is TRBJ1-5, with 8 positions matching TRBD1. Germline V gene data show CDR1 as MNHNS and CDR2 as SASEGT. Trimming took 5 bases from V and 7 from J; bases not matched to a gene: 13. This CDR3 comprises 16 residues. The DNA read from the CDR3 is TGTGCCAGCAGTCAAGGGACAGGCCCACGGGGGCAGCCC. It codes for CASSQGTGPRGQP. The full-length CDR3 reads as CASSQGTGPRGQPQHF.

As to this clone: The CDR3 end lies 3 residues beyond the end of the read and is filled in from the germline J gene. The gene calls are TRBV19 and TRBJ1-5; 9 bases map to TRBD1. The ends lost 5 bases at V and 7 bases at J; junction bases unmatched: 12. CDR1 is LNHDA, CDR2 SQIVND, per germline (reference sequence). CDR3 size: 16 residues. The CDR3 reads CASSPGQGLSGQPQHF. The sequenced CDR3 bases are TGTGCCAGTAGTCCGGGACAGGGTTTATCCGGGCAGCCC.

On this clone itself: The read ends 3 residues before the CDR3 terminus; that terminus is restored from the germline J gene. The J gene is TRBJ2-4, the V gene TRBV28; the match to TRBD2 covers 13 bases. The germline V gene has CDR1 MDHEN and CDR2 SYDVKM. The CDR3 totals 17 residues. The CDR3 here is CASSLTSGGPSAGTQYF. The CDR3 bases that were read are TGTGCCAGCAGTTTGACTAGCGGGGGGCCTTCAGCTGGGACT.

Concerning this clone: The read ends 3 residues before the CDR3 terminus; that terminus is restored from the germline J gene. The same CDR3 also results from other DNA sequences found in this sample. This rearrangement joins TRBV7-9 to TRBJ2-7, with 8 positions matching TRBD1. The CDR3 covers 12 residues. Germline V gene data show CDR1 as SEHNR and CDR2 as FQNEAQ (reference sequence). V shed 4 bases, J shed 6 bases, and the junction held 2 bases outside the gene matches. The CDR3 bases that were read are TGTGCCAGCAGCTCCGGACAGGGCGAG. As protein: CASSSGQGE. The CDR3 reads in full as CASSSGQGEQYF.

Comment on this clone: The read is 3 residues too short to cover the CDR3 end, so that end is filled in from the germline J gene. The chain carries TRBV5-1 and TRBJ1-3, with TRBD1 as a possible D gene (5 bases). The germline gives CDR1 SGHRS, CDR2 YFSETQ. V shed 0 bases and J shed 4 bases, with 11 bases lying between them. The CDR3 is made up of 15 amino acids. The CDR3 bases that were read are TGCGCCAGCAGCTTGGGGGGGGAAAGAGGAAACACC. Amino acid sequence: CASSLGGERGNT. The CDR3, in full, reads CASSLGGERGNTIYF. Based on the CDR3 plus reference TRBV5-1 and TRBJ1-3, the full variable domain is KAGVTQTPRYLIKTRGQQVTLSCSPISGHRSVSWYQQTPGQGLQFLFEYFSETQRNKGNFPGRFSGRQFSNSRSEMNVSTLELGDSALYLCASSLGGERGNTIYFGEGSWLTVV.

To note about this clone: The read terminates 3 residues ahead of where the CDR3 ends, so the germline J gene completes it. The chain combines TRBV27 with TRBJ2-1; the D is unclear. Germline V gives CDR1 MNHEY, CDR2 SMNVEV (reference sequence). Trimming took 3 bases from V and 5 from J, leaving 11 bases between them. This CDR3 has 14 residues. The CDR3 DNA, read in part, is TGTGCCAGCAGTTTCTACGGTTTCGACAATGAG. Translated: CASSFYGFDNE. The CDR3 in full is CASSFYGFDNEQFF.